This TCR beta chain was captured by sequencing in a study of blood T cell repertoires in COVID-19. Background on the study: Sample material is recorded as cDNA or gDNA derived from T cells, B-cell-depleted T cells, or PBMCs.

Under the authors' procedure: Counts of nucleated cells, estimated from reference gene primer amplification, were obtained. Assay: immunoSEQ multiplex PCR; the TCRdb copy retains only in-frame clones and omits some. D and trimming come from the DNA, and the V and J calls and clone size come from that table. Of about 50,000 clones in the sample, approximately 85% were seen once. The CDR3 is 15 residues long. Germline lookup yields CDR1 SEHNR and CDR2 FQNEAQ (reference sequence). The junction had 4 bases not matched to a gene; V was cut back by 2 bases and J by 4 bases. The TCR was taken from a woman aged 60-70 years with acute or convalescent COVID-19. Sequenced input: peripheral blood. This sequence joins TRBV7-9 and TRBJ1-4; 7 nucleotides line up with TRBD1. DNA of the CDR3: TGTGCCAGCAGCTTATTCGGACAGGTTAATGAAAAACTGTTTTTT. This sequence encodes CASSLFGQVNEKLFF. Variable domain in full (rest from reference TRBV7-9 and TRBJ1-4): DTGVSQNPRHKITKRGQNVTFRCDPISEHNRLYWYRQTLGQGPEFLTYFQNEAQLEKSRLLSDRFSAERPKGSFSTLEIQRTEQGDSAMYLCASSLFGQVNEKLFFGSGTQLSVL.